Following are 23 T cell receptor beta chains from one sample sequenced in a study of CD8+ T cells in alopecia areata. RNA was isolated and reverse transcribed to cDNA, the sequencing template. Libraries were prepared by immunoSEQ multiplex PCR; TCRdb keeps only in-frame clonotypes and omits some of them. The table includes over 80,000 clones, roughly 40% detected once. Treatment: oral pan-JAK inhibitor, 5-10 mg twice daily. This specimen consisted of CD8+ T cells sorted from blood, obtained at week 24, from a patient treated with tofacitinib. The receptors originated from a human donor with alopecia areata.

This clone has more than one count but fewer than ten. The chain joins TRBV11-2 to TRBJ2-7, with 9 bases aligning to TRBD2. The CDR3 is 16 residues long. Germline V gene sequence: CDR1 SGHAT, CDR2 FQNNGV. J lost 4 bases, V lost 5 bases, and 12 bases had no gene match. The CDR3, as DNA: TGTGCCAGCAGCCCTCAACCTAGCGGGAATTTTTACGAGCAGTACTTC. Its protein is CASSPQPSGNFYEQYF. Full variable domain (missing parts from reference TRBV11-2 and TRBJ2-7): EAGVAQSPRYKIIEKRQSVAFWCNPISGHATLYWYQQILGQGPKLLIQFQNNGVVDDSQLPKDRFSAERLKGVDSTLKIQPAKLEDSAVYLCASSPQPSGNFYEQYFGPGTRLTVT.

V gene TRBV28 combines with J gene TRBJ1-5; D may be TRBD1 (5 bases). Trimming removed 6 bases from V and 3 bases from J, with 12 bases in between. Germline CDR1 MDHEN, CDR2 SYDVKM. This CDR3 is 14 amino acids long. CDR3 in amino acids: CASRGWGDNQPQHF. The CDR3 coding sequence is TGTGCCAGCAGGGGCTGGGGGGACAATCAGCCCCAGCATTTT.

This clone appeared a few times. The chain has TRBV7-9 and TRBJ2-1, with 8 bases matching TRBD2. The CDR3 contains 14 residues. Germline V CDR1 and CDR2: SEHNR, FQNEAQ (reference sequence). V gave up 5 bases and J gave up 10 bases; unmatched junction bases: 10. The chain's CDR3 is CASSARAREGEQFF. CDR3 DNA: TGTGCCAGCAGCGCCCGGGCCCGGGAGGGCGAGCAGTTCTTC.

The chain is built from TRBV27 and TRBJ2-7; D is ambiguous. CDR3 length: 13 amino acids. V was pared by 6 bases and J by 4 bases, with 13 bases between. Germline CDR1 reads MNHEY; CDR2 reads SMNVEV (reference sequence). The CDR3 nucleotides read TGTGCCAGCAGATACGGGCTCGGGTACGAGCAGTACTTC. Residues: CASRYGLGYEQYF.

The genes are TRBV6-1 and TRBJ1-5; tentatively, D is TRBD1 (5 bases). Germline V gene data show CDR1 as MNHNS and CDR2 as SASEGT. Trimming pared 9 bases from V and 5 bases from J, leaving 11 bases between. CDR3 length: 12 amino acids. Written as DNA, the CDR3 is TGTGCCAGTAAGCAGGGTGATCAGCCCCAGCATTTT. Its translation: CASKQGDQPQHF.

The CDR3 region is CASSPPGEQYF. CDR3 in DNA: TGTGCCAGCAGTCCTCCGGGGGAGCAGTACTTC. The chain is built from TRBV27 and TRBJ2-7, with a tentative D call TRBD2 (5 bases). This CDR3 has 11 amino acids. V was clipped by 5 bases and J by 7 bases, with 9 bases between them. The germline gives CDR1 MNHEY, CDR2 SMNVEV (reference sequence).

The chain has TRBV5-6 and TRBJ2-5; D remains unclear. From germline, CDR1 is SGHDT and CDR2 YYEEEE. This CDR3 contains 13 residues. Trimming took 1 base from V and 5 from J, leaving 9 bases between them. The CDR3 region is CASSLPGGETQYF. CDR3 DNA: TGTGCCAGCAGCTTGCCGGGTGGGGAGACCCAGTACTTC.

The sample holds a few counts of this clone. This sequence joins TRBV7-9 and TRBJ2-2, with 8 bases lining up with TRBD1. CDR1 is SEHNR and CDR2 is FQNEAQ in the germline V gene (reference sequence). The CDR3 runs to 16 residues. With V trimmed by 5 bases and J by 1 base, 6 bases remained unmatched. The CDR3, as DNA: TGTGCCAGCAGCCGCTCAGGGACAGGGAACACCGGGGAGCTGTTTTTT. Translation gives CASSRSGTGNTGELFF.

The gene calls are TRBV30 and TRBJ1-5; D gene uncertain. The CDR3 is made up of 13 amino acids. V gave up 3 bases and J gave up 1 base, with 7 bases separating them. The germline V gene encodes CDR1 GTSNPN and CDR2 SVGIG (reference sequence). CDR3 coding DNA: TGTGCCTGGAGCCCCTTCAGCAATCAGCCCCAGCATTTT. Its translation is CAWSPFSNQPQHF.

Note on this clone: Other DNA sequences in this specimen translate into the identical CDR3. The chain links TRBV4-1 to TRBJ2-2; D is undetermined. The V end was cut by 3 bases, the J end by 1 base, with 6 bases between. The CDR3 is made up of 14 amino acids. Germline CDR1 and CDR2: MGHRA and YSYEKL. The CDR3 DNA reads as TGCGCCAGCAGCCATGGACGGAACACCGGGGAGCTGTTTTTT. Translation: CASSHGRNTGELFF.

The chain uses TRBV5-1 and TRBJ1-4; possibly TRBD1 for D (5 bases). The CDR3 covers 14 residues. The germline gives CDR1 SGHRS, CDR2 YFSETQ. The V end was cut by 1 base, the J end by 5 bases, with 9 bases between. CDR3 nucleotide sequence: TGCGCCAGCAGCTTGCGGGGGGAGAATGAAAAACTGTTTTTT. Its translation is CASSLRGENEKLFF.

This rearrangement joins TRBV29-1 to TRBJ2-2, with D maybe TRBD2 (7 bases). This CDR3 spans 14 amino acids. Trimming pared 8 bases from V and 5 bases from J, leaving 18 bases between. Germline V CDR1 and CDR2: SQVTM, ANQGSEA. The CDR3 DNA reads as TGCAGCTCCTCGGGGGGCAGGGAGACCGGGGAGCTGTTTTTT. Translated, it gives CSSSGGRETGELFF.

J is TRBJ1-1 and V is TRBV30; D not certain. CDR3 size: 13 residues. V gave up 1 base and J gave up 4 bases, with 10 bases separating them. Per the germline V gene, CDR1 is GTSNPN and CDR2 is SVGIG (reference sequence). The CDR3 here is CAWSESTLTEAFF. The DNA of the CDR3 is TGTGCCTGGAGTGAGTCTACACTCACTGAAGCTTTCTTT.

The rearrangement links TRBV2 to TRBJ2-7; D unclear. V was shortened by 7 bases and J by 3 bases, with 16 bases between the two germline ends. This CDR3 is 14 amino acids long. The germline V gene has CDR1 SNHLY and CDR2 FYNNEI. The CDR3 region is CASTWTKLDYEQYF. CDR3 sequence (DNA): TGTGCCAGCACATGGACCAAATTAGACTACGAGCAGTACTTC.

A few counts support this clone. The chain combines TRBV6-1 with TRBJ2-3; D uncertain. Germline V gives CDR1 MNHNS, CDR2 SASEGT. The V and J ends lost 6 bases and 3 bases respectively, with 13 bases between them. The CDR3 is 14 residues long. In nucleotides, the CDR3 is TGTGCCAGCAGAGATAGGTTCGGGACAGATACGCAGTATTTT. Its translation is CASRDRFGTDTQYF.

The V and J genes are TRBV4-3 and TRBJ2-1; 9 bases agree with TRBD2. V lost 3 bases, J lost 1 base, and 7 bases stayed unmatched. Germline lookup yields CDR1 LGHNA and CDR2 YSLEER. The CDR3 sequence is 17 residues long. In nucleotides, the CDR3 is TGCGCCAGCAGCCAGGAGATCGGACTAGCGTCCTACAATGAGCAGTTCTTC. Amino acids: CASSQEIGLASYNEQFF.

This clone was counted a few times. The gene calls are TRBV5-4 and TRBJ1-2, with 7 bases that match TRBD1. The CDR3 loop spans 13 amino acids. In germline, CDR1 is SGHNT, CDR2 YYREEE (reference sequence). V lost 2 bases to trimming and J lost 5 bases; unmatched junction nucleotides: 3. The CDR3 region has the DNA TGTGCCAGCAGCTTCGGCAGGGGGTATGGCTACACCTTC. Protein: CASSFGRGYGYTF.

This sequence joins TRBV5-6 and TRBJ2-5; D uncertain. V lost 4 bases and J lost 7, with 11 bases in between. The CDR3 is 12 residues long. Looked up from germline, CDR1 is SGHDT and CDR2 is YYEEEE. The CDR3 region has the DNA TGTGCCAGCAGCCCCGGTTCGGGGACCCAGTACTTC. As protein: CASSPGSGTQYF.

This chain links TRBV19 with TRBJ2-7; tentative D call: TRBD1 (5 bases). Trimming removed 3 bases from V and 0 bases from J, with 9 bases in between. CDR3 length: 14 amino acids. The germline CDR1 and CDR2 sequences are LNHDA and SQIVND (reference sequence). CDR3 DNA: TGTGCCAGTAGTATGGCCAGGGCCTCCTACGAGCAGTACTTC. This encodes CASSMARASYEQYF.

This clone was detected only once. The chain's CDR3 is CAWGRVPNTEAFF. The CDR3 DNA reads as TGTGCCTGGGGCAGGGTCCCGAACACTGAAGCTTTCTTT. The chain links TRBV30 to TRBJ1-1, with D possibly matching TRBD1 (5 bases). The CDR3 has 13 residues. CDR1 and CDR2 from the germline V gene are GTSNPN and SVGIG (reference sequence). Deletions cut 5 bases from V and 1 base from J, with 11 bases between.

This clone was counted between two and nine times. The rearrangement uses TRBV4-1 and TRBJ2-1; D is unclear. V was trimmed by 1 base and J by 4 bases, leaving 14 bases between them. The CDR3 consists of 16 residues. Germline CDR1 is MGHRA and CDR2 is YSYEKL. CDR3 sequence: CASSQAQGSLYNEQFF. The CDR3 bases are TGCGCCAGCAGCCAAGCTCAAGGCTCCCTGTACAATGAGCAGTTCTTC.

V and J are TRBV7-9 and TRBJ1-1, with a possible D match to TRBD1 (5 bases). The ends were cut back, 4 bases at V and 3 bases at J, with 18 bases in the middle. The CDR3 contains 16 residues. Germline V gene sequence: CDR1 SEHNR, CDR2 FQNEAQ (reference sequence). CDR3 residues: CASSSSGTRTHTEAFF. As DNA, the CDR3 is TGTGCCAGCAGCTCATCCGGGACTCGTACGCACACTGAAGCTTTCTTT.

V gene TRBV6-5 combines with J gene TRBJ1-2; the D is unclear. CDR1 and CDR2 (germline): MNHEY, SVGAGI. V lost 5 bases and J lost 0, with 10 bases in between. The CDR3 is 14 residues long. CDR3 residues: CASSEHSSNYGYTF. Written as DNA, the CDR3 is TGTGCCAGCAGTGAACACAGCTCTAACTATGGCTACACCTTC.